This T cell receptor beta chain is drawn from a study of cytomegalovirus exposure and HLA in healthy donors. Overall study findings and caveats: In a later analysis, HLA-C alleles had the fewest associated TCRs, DRB1 alleles the most. Among the most significant clusters, several appeared linked to common viral pathogens in a later analysis.

The PCR made use of 60 Vbeta and 13 Jbeta primers. Sequenced by immunoSEQ multiplex PCR; TCRdb stores in-frame clones only, minus some. The table shows over 65,000 clones, with roughly four fifths occurring only once. This CDR3 has 15 amino acids. Germline CDR1 and CDR2: SNHLY and FYNNEI. The V and J ends lost 8 bases and 4 bases, in that order; junction bases with no gene match: 11. In regard to this clone: Its antigen is currently unknown.

The receptor's source is a human donor in good health. Sequences were obtained from PBMCs. The rearrangement uses TRBV2 and TRBJ1-2; 9 bases line up with TRBD1. CDR3 region: CASSLGTGLSYGYTF. The DNA of the CDR3 is TGTGCCAGCTCACTGGGGACAGGGCTAAGCTATGGCTACACCTTC.